This is a list of T cell receptor beta chains from one sample in a study of T cell repertoires in cytomegalovirus infection. Each CDR3 protein is one row after TCRdb ran MiXCR on the reads. The table lists about 900,000 distinct CDR3 sequences, approximately 31% of them singletons, with around 15% in the top ten. These receptors lack a known antigen. The sample consisted of cultured CD8+ T cells from PBMCs, taken from culture after CMV antigen stimulation. All receptors derive from a human donor in good health (CMV status not recorded). Some clones in this sample may be carry-over from other donors' samples. Both conserved end residues are part of each CDR3. The D gene is left open where the match is weak. The listing skips clone size in some rows; elsewhere it reads once, few, many or a size class.

>.|13|TRBV15|TRBJ2-1|.
CATSSFGVNEQFF
TGTGCCACCAGCAGCTTCGGGGTAAATGAGCAGTTCTTC
>.|13|TRBV6-1|TRBJ1-2|.
CASSGGLRHGYTF
TGTGCCAGCAGTGGGGGCTTACGTCATGGCTACACCTTC
>many|15|TRBV7-6|TRBJ2-7|TRBD1
CASSLEGGPRYEQYF
TGTGCCAGCAGCTTAGAAGGGGGCCCTCGCTACGAGCAGTACTTC
>.|14|TRBV27|TRBJ1-2|.
CASSLRGTVYGYTF
TGTGCCAGCAGCCTGAGGGGTACGGTCTATGGCTACACCTTC
>.|14|TRBV20-1|TRBJ2-1|.
CSAKDGSSYNEQFF
TGCAGTGCTAAGGACGGGAGCTCCTACAATGAGCAGTTCTTC
>few|14|TRBV12-3/TRBV12-4|TRBJ2-4|.
CASMLPGAGNIQYF
TGTGCCAGCATGCTCCCAGGGGCCGGGAACATTCAGTACTTC
>.|15|TRBV6-1|TRBJ1-2|.
CASSEMAGSNYGYTF
TGTGCCAGCAGTGAAATGGCAGGATCTAACTATGGCTACACCTTC
>.|17|TRBV4-1|TRBJ1-2|.
CASSQDLTLEGFRGYTF
TGCGCCAGCAGCCAAGATCTTACTTTGGAAGGGTTCCGGGGCTACACCTTC
>.|19|TRBV6-8|TRBJ1-1|.
CASSYPWGLLGPGHTETFF
TGTGCCAGCAGTTACCCTTGGGGCTTGCTTGGGCCTGGCCACACTGAAACTTTCTTT
>.|12|TRBV4-2|TRBJ1-1|.
CASSDAGAEAFF
TGTGCCAGCAGCGATGCGGGGGCTGAAGCTTTCTTT
>.|16|TRBV4-1|TRBJ2-1|.
CASSQVIDAFFNEQFF
TGCGCCAGCAGCCAAGTAATTGATGCCTTTTTCAATGAGCAGTTCTTC
>few|15|TRBV6-2/TRBV6-3|TRBJ2-5|.
CAVRMGALTQETQYF
TGTGCCGTTAGAATGGGGGCTCTGACACAAGAGACCCAGTACTTC
>few|16|TRBV7-6|TRBJ2-1|TRBD1
CASSLEAGQGANEQFF
TGTGCCAGCAGCTTAGAAGCGGGACAGGGGGCCAATGAGCAGTTCTTC
>.|11|TRBV12-3/TRBV12-4|TRBJ1-2|.
CASRSSRGYTF
TGTGCCAGCAGGTCTTCAAGAGGCTACACCTTC
>.|18|TRBV27|TRBJ2-1|TRBD2
CASRPIDGGLAGNNEQFF
TGTGCCAGCAGACCGATAGACGGGGGACTAGCGGGGAACAATGAGCAGTTCTTC
>few|15|TRBV7-9|TRBJ1-2|.
CASSLGGGNYYGYTF
TGTGCCAGCAGCTTAGGAGGAGGGAACTACTATGGCTACACCTTC
>.|14|TRBV19|TRBJ2-7|.
CASSFRQEIYEQYF
TGTGCCAGTAGCTTCCGACAGGAGATTTACGAGCAGTACTTC
>.|16|TRBV6-2/TRBV6-3|TRBJ1-4|.
CASSEEGWRVGEKLFF
TGTGCCAGCAGTGAAGAAGGGTGGCGGGTCGGTGAAAAACTGTTTTTT
>few|16|TRBV5-6|TRBJ2-6|.
CASSFGFGVGANVLTF
TGTGCCAGCAGCTTCGGGTTCGGGGTTGGGGCCAACGTCCTGACTTTC
>.|17|TRBV24-1|TRBJ2-1|.
CATSDSTDSSSYNEQFF
TGTGCCACCAGTGATTCCACGGACAGCAGCTCCTACAATGAGCAGTTCTTC
>.|14|TRBV27|TRBJ1-5|.
CASSLPGSLEPQHF
TGTGCCAGCAGTTTGCCGGGCTCTCTGGAGCCCCAGCATTTT
>.|19|TRBV15|TRBJ2-6|.
CATSRDLTGEASGANVLTF
TGTGCCACCAGCAGAGATCTTACGGGGGAAGCCTCTGGGGCCAACGTCCTGACTTTC
>.|14|TRBV6-1|TRBJ1-1|.
CANSASGSYTEAFF
TGTGCCAACAGTGCGTCCGGATCTTACACTGAAGCTTTCTTT
>.|15|TRBV2|TRBJ2-1|.
CASSVVAGKHNEQFF
TGTGCCAGCAGTGTTGTTGCCGGAAAACACAATGAGCAGTTCTTC
>.|18|TRBV2|TRBJ2-2|.
CASSEVPLRRVEGGELFF
TGTGCCAGCAGTGAAGTCCCCCTCCGTAGGGTGGAAGGCGGGGAGCTGTTTTTT
>.|13|TRBV9|TRBJ2-1|.
CASSVGGSREQFF
TGTGCCAGCAGCGTAGGGGGAAGCCGTGAGCAGTTCTTC
>once|13|TRBV6-5|TRBJ1-1|.
CASSPYEGGEAFF
TGTGCCAGCAGTCCTTACGAGGGTGGTGAAGCTTTCTTT
>few|17|TRBV6-1|TRBJ1-6|TRBD1
CASSESTSGTGANSLHF
TGTGCCAGCAGTGAATCGACCTCCGGGACAGGGGCGAACTCTCTCCACTTT
>.|16|TRBV4-3|TRBJ1-6|TRBD1
CASSQGTGISTSPLHF
TGCGCCAGCAGCCAAGGGACAGGGATTAGTACCTCACCCCTCCACTTT
>few|15|TRBV7-9|TRBJ2-7|TRBD1
CASSSTDRGAYEQYF
TGTGCCAGCAGCTCTACGGACAGGGGGGCCTACGAGCAGTACTTC